These 16 T cell receptor beta chains were all obtained from the same sample, sequenced in a study of long-term antiretroviral therapy in people with HIV. At the survey level, the v3.0 immunoSEQ assay was run. Data came from immunoSEQ multiplex PCR; TCRdb stores just in-frame clones and leaves some out. The repertoire holds 25,000 to 35,000 clones, with roughly 90% as singletons. This specimen was unsorted PBMCs, taken 2 years after starting antiretroviral therapy. The receptor set was obtained from a man aged 50-59 years with HIV.

The chain recombines TRBV15 with TRBJ2-5; 7 bases agree with TRBD2. The CDR3 is made up of 13 amino acids. CDR1 is LNHNV and CDR2 is YYDKDF in the germline V gene (reference sequence). Trimming at V came to 10 bases and at J to 3 bases, leaving 8 bases not matched to a gene. In DNA form, the CDR3 reads TGTGCCATCCAGCGGGGACGAGAAGAGACCCAGTACTTC. This gives the protein CAIQRGREETQYF.

J is TRBJ2-2 and V is TRBV5-5; 9 bases align to TRBD1. CDR1 and CDR2 from the germline V gene are SGHKS and YYEKEE (reference sequence). The CDR3 loop spans 15 amino acids. V gave up 5 bases and J gave up 5 bases; unmatched junction bases: 7. The CDR3: CASSPGTGFTGELFF. In DNA, the CDR3 is TGTGCCAGCAGTCCCGGGACAGGGTTTACCGGGGAGCTGTTTTTT.

The V call is TRBV5-4, the J call TRBJ1-2; 10 nucleotides match TRBD1. V shed 4 bases, J shed 2 bases, and the junction held 5 bases outside the gene matches. Germline V gives CDR1 SGHNT, CDR2 YYREEE (reference sequence). This CDR3 spans 15 amino acids. The CDR3 region has the DNA TGTGCCAGCAGCCCGGGACAGGGGAGGAACTATGGCTACACCTTC. Encoded protein: CASSPGQGRNYGYTF.

This rearrangement joins TRBV5-5 to TRBJ2-7; 7 bases agree with TRBD1. The length of the CDR3 is 16 residues. The germline V gene has CDR1 SGHKS and CDR2 YYEKEE (reference sequence). The junction had 7 bases not matched to a gene; V was cut back by 0 bases and J by 1 base. CDR3 DNA: TGTGCCAGCAGCTTGGCCGGGCAGGGGGTTTCCTACGAGCAGTACTTC. This encodes CASSLAGQGVSYEQYF. Drawing the rest from reference TRBV5-5 and TRBJ2-7, the complete variable domain is DAGVTQSPTHLIKTRGQQVTLRCSPISGHKSVSWYQQVLGQGPQFIFQYYEKEERGRGNFPDRFSARQFPNYSSELNVNALLLGDSALYLCASSLAGQGVSYEQYFGPGTRLTVT.

This clone came up once. The chain joins TRBV27 to TRBJ1-1; D might be TRBD1 (5 bases). Germline V gene data show CDR1 as MNHEY and CDR2 as SMNVEV (reference sequence). Trimming cost V 5 bases and J 1 base, with 11 bases left between them. CDR3 size: 14 residues. The DNA for the CDR3 is TGTGCCAGCAGTCCAACTCAGGGGAACACTGAAGCTTTCTTT. This gives the protein CASSPTQGNTEAFF.

The V call is TRBV13, the J call TRBJ2-7; D may be TRBD2 (6 bases). The CDR3 loop spans 13 amino acids. Germline CDR1 is PRHDT and CDR2 is FYEKMQ (reference sequence). V was trimmed by 1 base and J by 7 bases, leaving 11 bases between them. The CDR3 DNA is TGTGCCAGCAGCTTAGACAGTCGGGGGGAGCAGTACTTC. Translation gives CASSLDSRGEQYF.

The rearrangement uses TRBV19 and TRBJ2-5, with 8 bases lining up with TRBD2. Germline CDR1 is LNHDA and CDR2 is SQIVND (reference sequence). Trimming at V came to 3 bases and at J to 1 base, leaving 13 bases not matched to a gene. This CDR3 spans 18 amino acids. CDR3 sequence: CASSIGLAGEMGQETQYF. As DNA, the CDR3 is TGTGCCAGTAGTATTGGTCTAGCGGGTGAGATGGGCCAAGAGACCCAGTACTTC.

The V gene is TRBV11-2, the J gene TRBJ2-5; the D gene is possibly TRBD2 (6 bases). The V gene lost 5 bases and the J gene lost 0 bases, with 16 bases spanning the gap. This CDR3 has 16 amino acids. Germline loops: CDR1 SGHAT, CDR2 FQNNGV. In DNA, the CDR3 is TGTGCCAGCAGCCCGGACGGTGGGGGGTACCAAGAGACCCAGTACTTC. It translates to CASSPDGGGYQETQYF.

The chain is built from TRBV7-2 and TRBJ1-1; 7 nucleotides align to TRBD1. J was trimmed by 6 bases and V by 3 bases; bases with no gene match: 4. This CDR3 is 13 amino acids long. Looked up from germline, CDR1 is SGHTA and CDR2 is FQGNSA. CDR3 sequence: CASSFDRDAEAFF. The CDR3 coding sequence is TGTGCCAGCAGCTTCGACAGGGATGCTGAAGCTTTCTTT.

V and J are TRBV11-3 and TRBJ2-5; D is unclear. This CDR3 is 15 amino acids long. The germline gives CDR1 SGHNT, CDR2 YENEEA. V was cut by 1 base and J by 0 bases, with 9 bases left in between. The CDR3 loop reads CASSLGRKYQETQYF. The CDR3 DNA reads as TGTGCCAGCAGCTTAGGCAGGAAGTACCAAGAGACCCAGTACTTC.

The V and J genes are TRBV7-6 and TRBJ1-1; 8 bases align to TRBD1. V trimming: 6 bases; J trimming: 1 base; junction bases outside the gene matches: 4. Germline V lookup: CDR1 SGHVS, CDR2 FNYEAQ. CDR3 length equals 14 residues. CDR3 amino acids: CASRGGTGNTEAFF. CDR3 in DNA: TGTGCCAGCAGGGGAGGGACAGGGAACACTGAAGCTTTCTTT.

The J gene is TRBJ1-5, the V gene TRBV4-3; 10 bases are a match to TRBD1. This CDR3 has 18 residues. Germline CDR1 reads LGHNA; CDR2 reads YSLEER. The V segment lost 0 bases and the J segment 6 bases; nucleotides outside the gene matches: 11. In DNA form, the CDR3 reads TGCGCCAGCAGCCAAGATCTGGGGACAGGGGTATTAGGTCAGCCCCAGCATTTT. Protein sequence: CASSQDLGTGVLGQPQHF.

This rearrangement joins TRBV18 to TRBJ1-6; 9 bases line up with TRBD1. The germline CDR1 and CDR2 sequences are KGHSH and LQKENI. V shed 3 bases and J 7 bases; nucleotides not matched to a gene: 4. CDR3 size: 15 residues. CDR3 amino acids: CASSPAGTGNSPLHF. In nucleotides, the CDR3 is TGTGCCAGCTCACCGGCCGGGACAGGGAATTCACCCCTCCACTTT.

The CDR3 here is CASSTDPGYTF. In nucleotides, the CDR3 is TGTGCCAGCAGTACAGACCCTGGCTACACCTTC. The chain carries TRBV6-6 and TRBJ1-2, with no clear D. Germline V gene lookup returns CDR1 MNHNY and CDR2 SVGAGI (reference sequence). The V end lost 5 bases, the J end lost 7 bases, and 8 bases lay between the germline ends. The CDR3 extends over 11 amino acids.

The chain links TRBV7-9 to TRBJ2-4; unclear D gene. Germline V gene lookup returns CDR1 SEHNR and CDR2 FQNEAQ (reference sequence). Trimming shortened V by 11 bases and J by 4 bases, and 18 bases separated the two germline ends. The CDR3 contains 14 residues. CDR3 loop: CADLTDSFKNIQYF. The DNA of the CDR3 is TGTGCCGACCTGACGGATTCTTTTAAAAACATTCAGTACTTC.

J is TRBJ2-7 and V is TRBV11-2, with D unclear. Germline V gene sequence: CDR1 SGHAT, CDR2 FQNNGV. The ends were cut back, 6 bases at V and 3 bases at J, with 18 bases in the middle. The CDR3 consists of 15 residues. The CDR3 loop reads CASRTVPLGFYEQYF. The DNA of the CDR3 is TGTGCCAGCAGAACGGTTCCTCTCGGATTCTACGAGCAGTACTTC.